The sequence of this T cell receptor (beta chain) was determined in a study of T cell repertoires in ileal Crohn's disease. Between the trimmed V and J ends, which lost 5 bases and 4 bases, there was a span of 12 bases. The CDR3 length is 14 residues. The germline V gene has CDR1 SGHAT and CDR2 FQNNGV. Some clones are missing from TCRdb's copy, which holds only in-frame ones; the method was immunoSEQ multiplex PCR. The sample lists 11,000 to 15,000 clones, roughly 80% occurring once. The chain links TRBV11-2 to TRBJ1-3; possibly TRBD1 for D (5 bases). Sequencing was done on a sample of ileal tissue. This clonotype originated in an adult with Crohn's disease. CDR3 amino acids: CASSGQARGNTIYF. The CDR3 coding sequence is TGTGCCAGCAGCGGACAAGCGCGGGGAAACACCATATATTTT. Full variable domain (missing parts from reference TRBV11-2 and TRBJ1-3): EAGVAQSPRYKIIEKRQSVAFWCNPISGHATLYWYQQILGQGPKLLIQFQNNGVVDDSQLPKDRFSAERLKGVDSTLKIQPAKLEDSAVYLCASSGQARGNTIYFGEGSWLTVV.